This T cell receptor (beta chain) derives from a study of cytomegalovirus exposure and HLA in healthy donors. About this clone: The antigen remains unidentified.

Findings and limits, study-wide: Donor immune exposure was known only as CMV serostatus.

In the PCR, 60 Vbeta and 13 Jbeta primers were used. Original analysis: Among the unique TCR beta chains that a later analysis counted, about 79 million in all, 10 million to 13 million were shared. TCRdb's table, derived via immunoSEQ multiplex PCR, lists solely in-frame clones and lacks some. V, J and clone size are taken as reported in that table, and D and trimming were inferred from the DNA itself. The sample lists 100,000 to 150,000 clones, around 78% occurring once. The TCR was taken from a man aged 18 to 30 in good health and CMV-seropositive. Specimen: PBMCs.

The CDR3 sequence is CASSQVPTAGGAYEQYF. The DNA of the CDR3 is TGCGCCAGCAGCCAAGTCCCCACAGCGGGGGGAGCCTACGAGCAGTACTTC. J is TRBJ2-7 and V is TRBV4-1; 9 nucleotides agree with TRBD2. The CDR3 spans 17 residues. Germline V gene sequence: CDR1 MGHRA, CDR2 YSYEKL. The junction had 9 bases not matched to a gene; V was cut back by 1 base and J by 2 bases.